The 12 T cell receptor beta chains presented below share a single source sample, sequenced in a study of blood T cell repertoires in COVID-19. Sequenced by immunoSEQ multiplex PCR; TCRdb stores in-frame clones only, minus some. The profile shows around 180,000 clones, about 85% of them singletons. Sequencing was carried out using peripheral blood. The receptors come from a man older than 75 with COVID-19, enrolled during active disease.

The chain carries TRBV10-1 and TRBJ1-1; TRBD1 agrees at 8 bases. Germline V gene lookup returns CDR1 WNHNN and CDR2 SYGVQD (reference sequence). V was clipped by 4 bases and J by 5 bases; unmatched bases: 6. The CDR3 sequence is 14 residues long. The CDR3 sequence: CASSGNRGRTEAFF. CDR3 bases: TGCGCCAGCAGTGGCAACAGGGGGAGGACTGAAGCTTTCTTT.

V gene TRBV27 combines with J gene TRBJ1-2, with 7 bases aligning to TRBD1. Germline-derived CDR1 and CDR2 are MNHEY and SMNVEV (reference sequence). The V segment lost 2 bases and the J segment 8 bases; nucleotides outside the gene matches: 8. This CDR3 is built from 14 residues. CDR3 DNA sequence: TGTGCCAGCAGTTTACCCCGACAGGGTTGGGGCTACACCTTC. It specifies CASSLPRQGWGYTF.

This clone was counted once. The CDR3 region is CASSLGQSGEKLFF. In nucleotides, the CDR3 is TGCGCCAGCAGCTTAGGCCAGTCAGGGGAAAAACTGTTTTTT. This chain uses TRBV5-1 with TRBJ1-4; D may be TRBD1 (5 bases). Per the germline V gene, CDR1 is SGHRS and CDR2 is YFSETQ. V lost 2 bases and J lost 8, with 13 bases in between. This CDR3 is 14 amino acids long.

The gene calls are TRBV5-6 and TRBJ2-3, with D perhaps TRBD2 (5 bases). Germline V CDR1 and CDR2: SGHDT, YYEEEE. The CDR3 consists of 14 residues. V gave up 0 bases and J gave up 2 bases, with 7 bases separating them. CDR3 sequence (DNA): TGTGCCAGCAGCTTGGCGGGGTACACAGATACGCAGTATTTT. Its translation is CASSLAGYTDTQYF.

The V gene is TRBV5-1, the J gene TRBJ1-3; D call uncertain. From germline, CDR1 is SGHRS and CDR2 YFSETQ. The CDR3 spans 14 residues. V was clipped by 4 bases and J by 7 bases, with 15 bases between them. The CDR3 here is CASSQSGLGNTIYF. In nucleotides, the CDR3 is TGCGCCAGCAGCCAATCTGGACTCGGTAACACCATATATTTT.

The chain joins TRBV27 to TRBJ2-5, with D possibly TRBD2 on 6 matching bases. The CDR3 loop spans 13 amino acids. V was trimmed by 3 bases and J by 6 bases, leaving 11 bases between them. Germline V gives CDR1 MNHEY, CDR2 SMNVEV (reference sequence). The CDR3 region has the DNA TGTGCCAGCAGTTTGACTAGAGGGAAGACCCAGTACTTC. Residues: CASSLTRGKTQYF.

The chain employs TRBV7-2 and TRBJ2-1, with TRBD2 identical over 7 bases. This CDR3 region has 14 residues. Germline V lookup: CDR1 SGHTA, CDR2 FQGNSA. The junction had 7 bases not matched to a gene; V was cut back by 1 base and J by 10 bases. The CDR3 here is CASSLGLAPQEQFF. DNA of the CDR3: TGTGCCAGCAGCTTAGGACTAGCCCCTCAGGAGCAGTTCTTC.

This clone was seen once. This rearrangement joins TRBV4-3 to TRBJ1-5; weak D call: TRBD1 (6 bases). Germline V CDR1 and CDR2: LGHNA, YSLEER. This CDR3 is built from 19 residues. V was clipped by 0 bases and J by 5 bases, with 23 bases between them. CDR3 DNA sequence: TGCGCCAGCAGCCAAGATTGGGGGCCCGCGACAGGTGGGTATCAGCCCCAGCATTTT. Its protein product is CASSQDWGPATGGYQPQHF.

The chain recombines TRBV7-7 with TRBJ2-6, with 7 nucleotides matching TRBD2. V was pared by 0 bases and J by 8 bases, with 10 bases of the junction left unmatched. The CDR3 is 17 amino acids. CDR1 and CDR2 from the germline V gene are SSHAT and FNYEAQ (reference sequence). The CDR3 DNA sequence: TGTGCCAGCAGCTTAGCCGGAAGAGGGGAGGGTACCAACGTCCTGACTTTC. Its translation is CASSLAGRGEGTNVLTF.

V is TRBV7-9 and J is TRBJ1-5, with TRBD1 matching 7 bases. This CDR3 is built from 15 residues. CDR1 and CDR2 from the germline V gene are SEHNR and FQNEAQ (reference sequence). V trimming: 5 bases; J trimming: 4 bases; junction bases outside the gene matches: 8. The DNA for the CDR3 is TGTGCCAGCAGCCTCGACAGGGCGACGAATCAGCCCCAGCATTTT. This gives the protein CASSLDRATNQPQHF.

The chain uses TRBV25-1 and TRBJ1-4, with TRBD1 matching 9 bases. Germline values: CDR1 MGHDK, CDR2 SYGVNS. The CDR3 sequence is 17 residues long. After removal of 4 bases from V and 6 bases from J, the junction contained 12 bases not matched to a gene. The CDR3 reads CASSGVPGQGGYEKLFF. The CDR3 DNA reads as TGTGCCAGCAGTGGTGTCCCGGGACAGGGAGGGTATGAAAAACTGTTTTTT.

This chain links TRBV6-1 with TRBJ2-3; D is undetermined. V lost 1 base to trimming and J lost 0 bases, with 8 bases between them. The CDR3 covers 15 residues. The germline V gene encodes CDR1 MNHNS and CDR2 SASEGT. The CDR3 DNA is TGTGCCAGCAGTGAAGAGTGGCATAGCACAGATACGCAGTATTTT. Protein product: CASSEEWHSTDTQYF.